The subject of this entry is one TCR beta chain. Its antigen is unknown. Using immunoSEQ multiplex PCR, the repertoire was profiled, and TCRdb retains in-frame clones only, with some absent. The sample holds about 35,000 clones; roughly 92% are singletons and the top ten take roughly a fifth. Germline-derived CDR1 and CDR2 are SGHRS and YFSETQ. The length of the CDR3 is 14 residues. Trimming took 1 base from V and 2 from J, leaving 8 bases between them. This entry comes from a study of OX40 agonist ivuxolimab in advanced cancers. Study-level results: Average numbers of expanded clones were greater in CD8+ T cells than in CD4+.

V usage is TRBV5-1 and J usage is TRBJ2-3, with unresolved D. The TCR comes from an adult with an advanced solid tumor such as melanoma, head and neck, liver or kidney cancer. The sequencing used CD4+ or CD8+ T cells sorted from blood, collected in a trial of the OX40 agonist ivuxolimab. CDR3 sequence: CASSLYGTTDTQYF. For the CDR3, the DNA is TGCGCCAGCAGCTTGTACGGAACCACAGATACGCAGTATTTT.